This TCR beta chain was recovered during a study of cytomegalovirus exposure and HLA in healthy donors. Findings and caveats of the study: Per a prior analysis, the majority of TCR beta V segments were productive roughly 90% or roughly 30% of the time.

Amplification used 60 Vbeta primers and 13 Jbeta primers. Here immunoSEQ multiplex PCR was the method, and the copy in TCRdb shows in-frame clones only, minus some. Of roughly 120,000 clones in the sample, 9.5% were seen once. This CDR3 is built from 12 residues. V was shortened by 5 bases and J by 11 bases, with 13 bases between the two germline ends. The germline V gene encodes CDR1 LGHNT and CDR2 FRNRAP. The sample holds a few counts of this clone. Its antigen is not known. The chain is built from TRBV12-5 and TRBJ1-5; the D gene is possibly TRBD1 (6 bases). The sequenced sample was PBMCs. The clonotype comes from a man aged 30 to 39 in good health and CMV-seronegative. The CDR3 region is CASGRDTGAQHF. CDR3 coding DNA: TGTGCTAGTGGTCGGGACACCGGGGCCCAGCATTTT.